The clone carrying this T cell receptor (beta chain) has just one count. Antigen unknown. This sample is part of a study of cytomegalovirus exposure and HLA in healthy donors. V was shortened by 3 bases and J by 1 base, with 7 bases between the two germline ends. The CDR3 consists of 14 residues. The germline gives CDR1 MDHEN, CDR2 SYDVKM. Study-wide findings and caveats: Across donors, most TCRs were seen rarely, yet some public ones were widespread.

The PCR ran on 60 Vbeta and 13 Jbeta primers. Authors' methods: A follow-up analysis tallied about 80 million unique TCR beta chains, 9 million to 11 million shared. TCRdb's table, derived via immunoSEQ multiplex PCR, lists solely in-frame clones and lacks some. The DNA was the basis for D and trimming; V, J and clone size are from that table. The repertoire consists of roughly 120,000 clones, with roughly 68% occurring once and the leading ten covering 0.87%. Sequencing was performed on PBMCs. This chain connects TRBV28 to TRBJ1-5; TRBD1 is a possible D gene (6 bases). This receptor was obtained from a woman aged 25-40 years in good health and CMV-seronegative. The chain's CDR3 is CASSLRGSNQPQHF. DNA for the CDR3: TGTGCCAGCAGTTTGAGGGGGAGCAATCAGCCCCAGCATTTT.